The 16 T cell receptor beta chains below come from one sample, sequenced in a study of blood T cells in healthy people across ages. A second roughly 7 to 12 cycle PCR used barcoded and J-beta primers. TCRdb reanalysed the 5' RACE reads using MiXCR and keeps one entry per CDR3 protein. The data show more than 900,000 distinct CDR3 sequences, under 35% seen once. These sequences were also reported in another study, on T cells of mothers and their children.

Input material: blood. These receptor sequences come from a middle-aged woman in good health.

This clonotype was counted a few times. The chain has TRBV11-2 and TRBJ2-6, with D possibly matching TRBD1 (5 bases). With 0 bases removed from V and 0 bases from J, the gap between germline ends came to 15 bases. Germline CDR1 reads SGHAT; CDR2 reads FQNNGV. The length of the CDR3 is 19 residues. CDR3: CASSLDSVQASSGANVLTF. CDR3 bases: TGTGCCAGCAGCTTAGATTCGGTACAGGCAAGCTCTGGGGCCAACGTCCTGACTTTC.

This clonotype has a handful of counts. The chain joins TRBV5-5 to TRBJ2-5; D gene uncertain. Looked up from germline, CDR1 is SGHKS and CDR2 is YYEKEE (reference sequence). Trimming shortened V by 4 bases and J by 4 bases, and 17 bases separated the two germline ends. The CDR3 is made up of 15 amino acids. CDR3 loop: CASSLGGLLVETQYF. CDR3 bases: TGTGCCAGCAGCCTGGGTGGGCTTTTGGTAGAGACCCAGTACTTC.

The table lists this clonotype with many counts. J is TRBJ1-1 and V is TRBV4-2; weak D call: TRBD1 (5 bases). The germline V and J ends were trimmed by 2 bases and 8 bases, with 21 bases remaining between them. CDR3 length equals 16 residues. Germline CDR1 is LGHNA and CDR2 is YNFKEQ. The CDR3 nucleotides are TGTGCCAGCAGCCAACTCACGGGCAGGGCCCTTCTCGAAGCTTTCTTT. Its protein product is CASSQLTGRALLEAFF.

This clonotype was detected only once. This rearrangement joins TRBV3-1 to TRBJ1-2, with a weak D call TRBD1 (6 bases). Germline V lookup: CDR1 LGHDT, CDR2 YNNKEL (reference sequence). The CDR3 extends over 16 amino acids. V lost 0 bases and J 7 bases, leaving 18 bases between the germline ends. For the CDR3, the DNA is TGTGCCAGCAGCCAAGATGGGACACCTGTTCCCATTGGCTACACCTTC. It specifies CASSQDGTPVPIGYTF.

CDR3 residues: CASNQKGRPQHF. The CDR3 nucleotides read TGTGCCAGCAACCAAAAGGGCAGGCCCCAGCATTTT. The chain carries TRBV2 and TRBJ1-5; the D is unclear. This CDR3 spans 12 amino acids. V shed 7 bases and J shed 9 bases, with 13 bases lying between them. Germline loops: CDR1 SNHLY, CDR2 FYNNEI. Using reference TRBV2 and TRBJ1-5 for the parts outside the CDR3, the full variable domain is EPEVTQTPSHQVTQMGQEVILRCVPISNHLYFYWYRQILGQKVEFLVSFYNNEISEKSEIFDDQFSVERPDGSNFTLKIRSTKLEDSAMYFCASNQKGRPQHFGDGTRLSIL.

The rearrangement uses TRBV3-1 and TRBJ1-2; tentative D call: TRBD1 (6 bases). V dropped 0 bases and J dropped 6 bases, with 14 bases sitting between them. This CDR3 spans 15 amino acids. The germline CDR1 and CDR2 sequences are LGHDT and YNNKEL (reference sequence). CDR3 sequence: CASSQDHRDRNGYTF. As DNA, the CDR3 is TGTGCCAGCAGCCAAGATCACAGGGACCGGAATGGCTACACCTTC.

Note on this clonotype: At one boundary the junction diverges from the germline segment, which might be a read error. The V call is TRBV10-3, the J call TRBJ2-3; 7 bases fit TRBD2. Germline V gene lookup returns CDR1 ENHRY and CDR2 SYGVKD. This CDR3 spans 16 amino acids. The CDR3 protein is CAVSESGGGSTDTQYF. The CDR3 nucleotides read TGTGCCGTCAGTGAGTCGGGAGGCGGGTCCACAGATACGCAGTATTTT.

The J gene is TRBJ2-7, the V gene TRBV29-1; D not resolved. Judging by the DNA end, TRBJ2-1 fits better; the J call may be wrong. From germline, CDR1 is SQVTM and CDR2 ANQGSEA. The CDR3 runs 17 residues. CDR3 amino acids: CSVSTPLSPAGDNEQFF. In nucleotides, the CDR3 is TGCAGCGTTTCTACTCCCCTCTCCCCCGCCGGCGACAATGAGCAGTTCTTC.

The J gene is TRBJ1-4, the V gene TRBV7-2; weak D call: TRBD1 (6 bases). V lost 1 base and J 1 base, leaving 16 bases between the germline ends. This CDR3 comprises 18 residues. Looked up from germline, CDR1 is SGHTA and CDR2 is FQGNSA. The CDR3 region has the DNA TGTGCCAGCAGCTTAGAAGGTCGGGGGGCAGGAACTAATGAAAAACTGTTTTTT. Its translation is CASSLEGRGAGTNEKLFF.

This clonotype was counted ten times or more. CDR3 sequence: CASSFLAGTYNEQFF. The CDR3 DNA follows: TGTGCCAGCAGTTTTTTAGCGGGGACCTACAATGAGCAGTTCTTC. The gene calls are TRBV12-3 or TRBV12-4 and TRBJ2-1, with 8 bases aligning to TRBD2. The V segment lost 3 bases and the J segment 2 bases; nucleotides outside the gene matches: 3. The CDR3 sequence is 15 residues long.

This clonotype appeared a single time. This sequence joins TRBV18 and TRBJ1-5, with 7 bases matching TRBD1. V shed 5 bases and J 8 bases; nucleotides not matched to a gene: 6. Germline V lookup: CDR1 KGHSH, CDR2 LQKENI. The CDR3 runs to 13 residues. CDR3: CASSSSGGEPQHF. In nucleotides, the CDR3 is TGTGCCAGCTCATCATCAGGGGGTGAGCCCCAGCATTTT.

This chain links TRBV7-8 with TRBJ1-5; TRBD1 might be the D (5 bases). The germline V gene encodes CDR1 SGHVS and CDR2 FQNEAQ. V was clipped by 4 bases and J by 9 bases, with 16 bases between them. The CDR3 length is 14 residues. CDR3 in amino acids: CASSSGRARGPQHF. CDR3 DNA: TGTGCCAGCAGCTCGGGACGGGCTCGGGGGCCCCAGCATTTT.

CDR3 sequence (DNA): TGTGCCAGCAGCTTAGCATTCTCCTACGAGCAGTACTTC. This codes for CASSLAFSYEQYF. The V gene is TRBV7-2, the J gene TRBJ2-7; D gene unclear. V was clipped by 0 bases and J by 0 bases, with 3 bases between them. CDR3 length: 13 amino acids. Germline CDR1 is SGHTA and CDR2 is FQGNSA.

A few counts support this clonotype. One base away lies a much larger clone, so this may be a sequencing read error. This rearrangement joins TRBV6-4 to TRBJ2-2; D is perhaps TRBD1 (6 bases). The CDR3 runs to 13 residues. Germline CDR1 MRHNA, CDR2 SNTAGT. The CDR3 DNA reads TGTGCCAGCAGTGCCAGGGACACCGGGGAGCGGTTTTTT. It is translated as CASSARDTGERFF.

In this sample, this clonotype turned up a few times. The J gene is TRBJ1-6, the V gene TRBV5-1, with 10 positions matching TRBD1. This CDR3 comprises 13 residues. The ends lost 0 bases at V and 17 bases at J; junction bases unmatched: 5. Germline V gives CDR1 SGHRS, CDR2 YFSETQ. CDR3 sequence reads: CASSLVGQGQVHF. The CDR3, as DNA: TGCGCCAGCAGCTTGGTGGGACAGGGGCAAGTCCACTTT.

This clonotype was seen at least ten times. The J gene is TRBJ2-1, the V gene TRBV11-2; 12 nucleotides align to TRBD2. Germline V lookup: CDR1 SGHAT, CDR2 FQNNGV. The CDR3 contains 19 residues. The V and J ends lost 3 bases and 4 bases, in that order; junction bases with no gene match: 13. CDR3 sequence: CASSFPSGGGQSIYNEQFF. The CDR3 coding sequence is TGTGCCAGCAGCTTCCCTAGCGGGGGGGGACAATCCATTTACAATGAGCAGTTCTTC.